The present TCR beta chain was sequenced within a study of healthy donors' naive CD4 and CD8 T cells. General study findings and limits: Positive CDR3 charge linked to CD4+ cells, negative to CD8+ cells.

TCR libraries were built from approximately 0.55 ug of total RNA by linear amplification. MiXCR was run by TCRdb on the reads, yielding one entry per CDR3 protein. The sample lists around 200,000 distinct CDR3 sequences; over 60% were seen once. This clonotype occurred once. Its cognate antigen is unknown. The receptor was derived from a pool of human donors in good health; the sample pools cells from several healthy donors. Input material: naive CD4+ and CD8+ T cells sorted from blood, pooled from several donors.

Here the CDR3 DNA reads TGTGCCAGCAGTCCACCCCCAGGGCTGAAGTTCTTC. Amino acid sequence: CASSPPPGLKFF. This chain uses TRBV6-2 or TRBV6-3 with TRBJ2-1; D might be TRBD1 (5 bases). V lost 5 bases and J 14 bases, leaving 16 bases between the germline ends. This CDR3 contains 12 residues. From germline, CDR1 is MNHEY and CDR2 SVGEGT.